The clone carrying this TCR beta chain was observed at least ten times. What it binds is unknown. As for time point: newly diagnosed GD, antithyroid drugs for less than 3 months. PBMC RNA was the source of the TCR library. This CDR3 is built from 15 residues. V gave up 5 bases and J gave up 0 bases, with 10 bases separating them. Germline loops: CDR1 SEHNR, CDR2 FQNEAQ (reference sequence). This entry is derived from a study of regulatory T cells in long-lasting Graves disease. Study results and caveats: TRBV28 was favored in persistent disease, as were TRBJ1-2 and TRBJ2-5. TCR diversity in persistent Graves' patients was below that of newly diagnosed ones.

Relying on iRepertoire HTBI primers and Arm-PCR of CDR3 regions, the team built TCR beta libraries. MiXCR was run by TCRdb on the multiplex PCR reads, yielding one entry per CDR3 protein. The sample has approximately 540,000 distinct CDR3 sequences, about 12% seen once. The same sample was also studied in work on T cells in Graves' hyperthyroidism and ophthalmopathy. From that report: No progression to ophthalmopathy during 18 months of follow-up defined stable disease. Blood shared most expanded thyroid clonotypes above 0.001.

The chain links TRBV7-9 to TRBJ2-2, with D maybe TRBD1 (5 bases). Sample: peripheral blood mononuclear cells (PBMCs), taken at new diagnosis, from a patient treated with antithyroid drugs. The TCR was taken from a woman in her 30s with Graves disease. CDR3 sequence: CASSRTTANTGELFF. The CDR3, as DNA: TGTGCCAGCAGCCGGACAACCGCGAACACCGGGGAGCTGTTTTTT.